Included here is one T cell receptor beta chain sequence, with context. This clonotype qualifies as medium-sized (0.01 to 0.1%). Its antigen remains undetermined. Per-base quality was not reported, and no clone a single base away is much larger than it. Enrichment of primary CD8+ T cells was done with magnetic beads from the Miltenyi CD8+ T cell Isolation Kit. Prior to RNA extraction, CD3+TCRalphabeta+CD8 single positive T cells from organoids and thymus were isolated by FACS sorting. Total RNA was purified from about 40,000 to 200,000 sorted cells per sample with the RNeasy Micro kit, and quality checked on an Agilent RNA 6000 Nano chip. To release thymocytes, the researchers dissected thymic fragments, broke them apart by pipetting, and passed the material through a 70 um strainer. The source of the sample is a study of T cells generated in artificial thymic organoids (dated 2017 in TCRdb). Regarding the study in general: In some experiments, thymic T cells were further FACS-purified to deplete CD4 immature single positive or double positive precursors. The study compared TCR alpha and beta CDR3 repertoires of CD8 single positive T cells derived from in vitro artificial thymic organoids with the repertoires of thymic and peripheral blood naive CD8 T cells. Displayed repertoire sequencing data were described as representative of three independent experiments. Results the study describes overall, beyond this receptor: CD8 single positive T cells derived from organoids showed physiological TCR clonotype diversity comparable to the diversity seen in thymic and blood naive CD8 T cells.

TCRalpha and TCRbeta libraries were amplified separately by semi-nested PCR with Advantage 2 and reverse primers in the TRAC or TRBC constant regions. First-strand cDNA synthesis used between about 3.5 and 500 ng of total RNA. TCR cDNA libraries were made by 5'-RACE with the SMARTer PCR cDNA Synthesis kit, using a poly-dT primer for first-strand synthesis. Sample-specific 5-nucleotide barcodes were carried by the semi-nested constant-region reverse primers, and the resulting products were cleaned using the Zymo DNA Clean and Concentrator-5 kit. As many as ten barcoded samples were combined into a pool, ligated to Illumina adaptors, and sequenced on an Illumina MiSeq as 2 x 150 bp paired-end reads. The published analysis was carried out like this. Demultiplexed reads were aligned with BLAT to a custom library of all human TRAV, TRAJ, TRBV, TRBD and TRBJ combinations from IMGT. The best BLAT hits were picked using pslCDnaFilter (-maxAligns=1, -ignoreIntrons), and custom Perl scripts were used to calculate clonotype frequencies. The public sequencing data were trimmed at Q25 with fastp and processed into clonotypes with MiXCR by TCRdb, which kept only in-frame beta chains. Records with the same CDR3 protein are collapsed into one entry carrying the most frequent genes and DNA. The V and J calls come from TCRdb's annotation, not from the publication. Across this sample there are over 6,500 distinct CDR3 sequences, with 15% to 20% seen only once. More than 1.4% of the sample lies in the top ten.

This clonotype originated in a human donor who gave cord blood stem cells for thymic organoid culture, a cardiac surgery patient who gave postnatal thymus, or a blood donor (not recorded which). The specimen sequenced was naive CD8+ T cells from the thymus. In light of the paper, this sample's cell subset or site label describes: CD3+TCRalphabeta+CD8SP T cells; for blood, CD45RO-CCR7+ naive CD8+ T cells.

CDR3 loop: CASSWGSLNSPLHF. In nucleotides, the sequence is TGTGCCAGCAGTTGGGGCAGCCTAAATTCACCCCTCCACTTT. The rearrangement combines TRBV7-2 with TRBJ1-6, with TRBD1 perhaps the D gene, on 5 matching bases. From the germline V gene, CDR1 is SGHTA and CDR2 is FQGNSA. The cysteine opens and the phenylalanine closes a CDR3 of 14 amino acids. CDR3 DNA is the only sequence kept; it has 42 bases, read in frame from the first base. V is pared back by 6 bases and J by 7 bases, with 13 bases lying between the germline termini.